This T cell receptor beta chain was recovered during a study of T cells in Graves' hyperthyroidism and ophthalmopathy. Germline CDR1 reads SEHNR; CDR2 reads FQNEAQ (reference sequence). This CDR3 is 14 amino acids long. V was trimmed by 6 bases and J by 7 bases, leaving 19 bases between them. Template material for amplifying TCR beta CDR3 regions consisted of RNA transcripts. HTBI primers were used for first-round RT-PCR of the TCR CDR3. TCRdb recomputed calls from the multiplex PCR reads with MiXCR, one row per CDR3 protein. The sample lists around 570,000 distinct CDR3 sequences; 15% to 20% were seen once.

This chain connects TRBV7-9 to TRBJ2-7; D is tentatively TRBD1 or TRBD2 (5 bases each). The receptor's source is a man between 35 and 55 years old with Graves' ophthalmopathy. The sequenced material came from blood. This chain's CDR3 is CASSKDVGGNEQYF. Written as DNA, the CDR3 is TGTGCCAGCAGTAAGGACGTTGGGGGAAATGAGCAGTACTTC.